These 12 T cell receptor beta chains were sequenced from one sample in a study of blood T cell repertoires in COVID-19. The repertoire was sequenced with immunoSEQ multiplex PCR; TCRdb's copy has only in-frame clones and lacks some. The sample yields 120,000 to 150,000 clones, about 85% seen once. The sequenced sample was peripheral blood. These receptors came from a human donor in a cohort sampled during active COVID-19.

The chain carries TRBV4-3 and TRBJ2-7; TRBD1 matches at 7 bases. The CDR3 covers 15 residues. V lost 0 bases and J lost 2; bases outside the gene matches: 4. CDR1 is LGHNA and CDR2 is YSLEER in the germline V gene. The CDR3 region has the DNA TGCGCCAGCAGCCAAGATTGGCAGGGGGCCTACGAGCAGTACTTC. Protein: CASSQDWQGAYEQYF.

The genes are TRBV10-3 and TRBJ2-3, with 10 bases aligning to TRBD2. The CDR3 extends over 16 amino acids. The trim removed 7 bases at V and 0 bases at J, leaving 7 bases unmatched. Per germline, CDR1 ENHRY and CDR2 SYGVKD. The CDR3 DNA reads as TGTGCCATCAAAATAGCGGGGGGATCTAGCACAGATACGCAGTATTTT. As protein: CAIKIAGGSSTDTQYF.

This chain uses TRBV29-1 with TRBJ2-3, with 9 bases lining up with TRBD1. The CDR3 totals 16 residues. Germline-derived CDR1 and CDR2 are SQVTM and ANQGSEA. Trimming at V came to 0 bases and at J to 0 bases, leaving 4 bases not matched to a gene. The chain's CDR3 is CSVEDPGTGSTDTQYF. CDR3 sequence (DNA): TGCAGCGTTGAAGATCCTGGGACAGGGAGCACAGATACGCAGTATTTT.

V and J are TRBV11-2 and TRBJ2-3; 9 nucleotides align to TRBD1. The V and J ends lost 3 bases and 5 bases, in that order; junction bases with no gene match: 9. The CDR3 runs to 16 residues. Germline CDR1 SGHAT, CDR2 FQNNGV. The CDR3, as DNA: TGTGCCAGCAGCTTCTTCGGACAGGGGAAAAGAGATACGCAGTATTTT. Amino acids: CASSFFGQGKRDTQYF.

Regarding this clone: At one boundary the junction diverges from the germline segment, which might be a read error. The chain joins TRBV4-1 to TRBJ2-7; D uncertain. The germline gives CDR1 MGHRA, CDR2 YSYEKL. The CDR3 contains 16 residues. The CDR3 sequence: CASSLLPVTVSSEQYF. The DNA for the CDR3 is TGCGCCAGCAGCCTATTACCGGTTACCGTCTCCTCCGAGCAGTACTTC.

This chain uses TRBV9 with TRBJ2-1, with TRBD2 matching over 7 bases. The CDR3 has 15 amino acids. J lost 3 bases, V lost 4 bases, and 7 bases had no gene match. Germline V gene sequence: CDR1 SGDLS, CDR2 YYNGEE. CDR3 sequence reads: CASSKLGGDYNEQFF. The CDR3 DNA follows: TGTGCCAGCAGCAAGCTGGGGGGGGACTACAATGAGCAGTTCTTC.

This clone was counted between two and nine times. This chain connects TRBV9 to TRBJ2-1; D is ambiguous. This CDR3 spans 13 amino acids. CDR1 and CDR2 (germline): SGDLS, YYNGEE. Trimming took off 0 bases at V and 7 bases at J, with 8 bases between the two ends. The CDR3 coding sequence is TGTGCCAGCAGCGTAGTAAGTAGTAATGAGCAGTTCTTC. This gives the protein CASSVVSSNEQFF.

The chain combines TRBV18 with TRBJ1-2, with 12 positions matching TRBD1. This CDR3 has 15 residues. CDR1 is KGHSH and CDR2 is LQKENI in the germline V gene. V lost 4 bases to trimming and J lost 7 bases; unmatched junction nucleotides: 7. For the CDR3, the DNA is TGTGCCAGCTCACAAGCCGGGACAGGGGGCATTGGCTACACCTTC. Its translation is CASSQAGTGGIGYTF.

CDR3 in DNA: TGTGCCTGGAGGGGGACAGCTAACTATGGCTACACCTTC. Amino acid sequence: CAWRGTANYGYTF. The genes are TRBV30 and TRBJ1-2; 7 bases are shared with TRBD1. J gave up 0 bases and V 3 bases, and 1 base lay outside the gene matches. Germline CDR1 and CDR2: GTSNPN and SVGIG (reference sequence). The CDR3 contains 13 residues.

This clone occurred a few times. This chain uses TRBV27 with TRBJ2-1; maybe TRBD2 (5 bases). V was pared by 6 bases and J by 4 bases, with 16 bases between. CDR1 and CDR2 from the germline V gene are MNHEY and SMNVEV (reference sequence). This CDR3 comprises 15 residues. In DNA, the CDR3 is TGTGCCAGCAGCCCCGGGATCCCGGGGTACAATGAGCAGTTCTTC. Protein product: CASSPGIPGYNEQFF.

V usage is TRBV6-2 or TRBV6-3 and J usage is TRBJ2-7; 15 bases match TRBD2. Germline-derived CDR1 and CDR2 are MNHEY and SVGEGT. CDR3 length: 17 amino acids. The ends lost 4 bases at V and 6 bases at J; junction bases unmatched: 10. CDR3 DNA: TGTGCCAGCAGTTCCCCGCCCGGACTAGCGGGGGGGCCCGAGCAGTACTTC. It codes for CASSSPPGLAGGPEQYF.

The chain has TRBV27 and TRBJ2-5, with D possibly matching TRBD2 (7 bases). CDR1 and CDR2 from the germline V gene are MNHEY and SMNVEV (reference sequence). The CDR3 is 14 residues long. The V gene lost 7 bases and the J gene lost 5 bases, with 17 bases spanning the gap. CDR3: CASKGGGGLETQYF. CDR3 nucleotides: TGTGCCAGCAAGGGGGGGGGTGGGTTGGAGACCCAGTACTTC.